These T cell receptor beta chains were read from a single sample in a study of blood T cell repertoires in COVID-19. Profiling relied on immunoSEQ multiplex PCR, and the TCRdb table lists in-frame clones only, not all of them. The data contain just under 65,000 clones, 76% of them singletons. The sample comprised peripheral blood. These receptors were collected from a woman of 80 years or more with acute or convalescent COVID-19. Each CDR3 is given without its conserved first and last residue. D genes are given only for firm matches.

j_call d_call v_call cdr3_aa
TRBJ1-6 TRBD1 TRBV7-9 ASSSGQGFYNSPLH
TRBJ2-1 TRBD1 TRBV4-1 ASSHTQGAATSYNEQF
TRBJ1-2 TRBD1 TRBV11-2 ASSAVSTGGSGYT
TRBJ2-2 TRBD2 TRBV6-2/TRBV6-3 ASSRTSGRALTGELF
TRBJ1-1 TRBD1 TRBV19 ASRQTGANTEAF
TRBJ1-2 NA TRBV7-2 ASSLTQDSANYGYT
TRBJ1-3 NA TRBV28 ASIGLGSGNTIY
TRBJ2-3 NA TRBV7-2 ASSLASAADTQY
TRBJ1-2 NA TRBV28 ASSPPGAYGYT
TRBJ1-6 NA TRBV11-2 ASSSRPQMGAYNSPLH
TRBJ2-1 TRBD1 TRBV6-5 ASSTGVYNEQF
TRBJ2-5 TRBD2 TRBV29-1 SVMGGSGSQTQY
TRBJ2-3 NA TRBV30 AWSAGSGDTQY
TRBJ1-2 TRBD1 TRBV18 ASSPLGQGTSNYGYT
TRBJ2-7 TRBD2 TRBV7-9 ASSYDPLAGVPVDEQY
TRBJ2-7 NA TRBV3-1/TRBV3-2 ASSQASGGRPYEQY
TRBJ2-4 TRBD1 TRBV28 ASSLTGVIQY
TRBJ1-3 NA TRBV6-1 ASSEALVGLGGNTIY
TRBJ2-7 TRBD1 TRBV28 ASSPPGQGPTSGRASYEQY
TRBJ2-1 NA TRBV6-2/TRBV6-3 ASSARSSYNEQF
TRBJ1-4 NA TRBV7-6 ASSLPGMGEKLF
TRBJ2-1 TRBD1 TRBV19 ASSIVPPDRGLYNEQF
TRBJ2-7 TRBD1 TRBV6-1 ASSLGDRED
TRBJ2-3 NA TRBV9 ASSFSGPDTQY